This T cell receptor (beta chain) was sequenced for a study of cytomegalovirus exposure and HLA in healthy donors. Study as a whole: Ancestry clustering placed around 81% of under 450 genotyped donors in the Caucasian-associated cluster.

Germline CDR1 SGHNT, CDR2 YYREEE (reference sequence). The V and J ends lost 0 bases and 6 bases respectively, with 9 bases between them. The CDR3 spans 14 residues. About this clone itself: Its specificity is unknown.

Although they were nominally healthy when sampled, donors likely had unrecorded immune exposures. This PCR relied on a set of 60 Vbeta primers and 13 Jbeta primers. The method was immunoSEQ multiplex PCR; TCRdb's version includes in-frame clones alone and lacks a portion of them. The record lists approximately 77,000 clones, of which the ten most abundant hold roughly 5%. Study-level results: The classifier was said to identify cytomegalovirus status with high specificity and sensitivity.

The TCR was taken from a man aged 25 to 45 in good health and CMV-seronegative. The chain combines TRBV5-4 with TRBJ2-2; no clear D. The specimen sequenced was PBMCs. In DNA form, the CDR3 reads TGTGCCAGCAGCTTGGCTTCTCCGGCCGGGGAGCTGTTTTTT. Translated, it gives CASSLASPAGELFF.